This T cell receptor (beta chain) was found in a study of blood T cell repertoires in COVID-19 (dated by TCRdb to 2018 to 2021). Describing the broader study: Collaborator samples came from the United States, Italy and Spain and covered acute and convalescent phases of COVID-19. The prospective study material was composed of cDNA or gDNA derived from T cells, B-cell-depleted T cells, or PBMCs. Subjects who had been exposed to COVID-19, were actively infected with it, or had recovered from it provided the deeply sampled blood TCRbeta repertoires that made up the dataset. The repertoires were released in a freely available public database intended as a resource for research on the immune response to SARS-CoV-2. The samples were drawn from two sources: the first 160 participants of the ongoing ImmuneRACE study, and 950 to 1,500 subjects contributed by 6 global collaborators. Nearly every sample came with metadata listing a de-identified subject ID, COVID-19 status, age in years and sex. Where available, HLA class I and class II types were obtained from metadata supplied by the sample provider rather than from assay-based typing.

What the work shows at the level of the full study, not this receptor alone: Clinical and demographic metadata were provided uncurated, with the amount varying by source and participant.

Counted from cysteine to phenylalanine, this CDR3 has 13 amino acids. Only the CDR3 portion is preserved as DNA: 39 bases, with reading frame beginning at the first base. The germline V gene yields SNHLY for CDR1 and FYNNEI for CDR2. V is pared back by 7 bases and J by 1 base, with 10 bases lying between the germline termini. Participants in the prospective study were enrolled through a virtual design, were aged 18 to 89 years, and lived in 20 to 30 United States geographic areas. To assign participants to cohorts, the prospective study relied on clinical history that participants themselves reported in a screening survey and a study questionnaire. In the prospective study, whole blood, serum and a nasopharyngeal or oropharyngeal swab were collected from each participant by mobile phlebotomists. Prospective study participants could optionally give additional blood draws and questionnaires over an approximately two-month period. Prospective study blood samples were shipped either frozen or at room temperature before DNA extraction.

The immunoSEQ Assay, a bias-controlled multiplex PCR, was used to amplify TCRbeta CDR3 regions from genomic DNA. Under the source paper's analysis protocol: The number of nucleated cells in each sample was estimated by amplification of reference gene primers within the assay. To quantify the absolute abundance of each unique TCRbeta CDR3 rearrangement, sequence reads were collapsed and filtered. For each sample, productive Simpson clonality was calculated by taking the square root of Simpson's diversity index across productive rearrangements. TCRdb provides this immuneACCESS table in a form limited to in-frame rearrangements. Some clones are lacking; in checked studies, under half of them reflect an unresolved V gene, and why the rest are absent is not known. Clone size and V and J calls were adopted from that table, with D and trimming inferred from the DNA. The sample data list approximately 150,000 clones, and almost 85% of these were observed just once. More than 3% of the sample lies in the top ten.

Notes on this clone: The clone's antigen remains unknown. The record has no base qualities; no much larger clone is one base away.

The sequence is built from TRBV2 and TRBJ1-1, with TRBD1 perhaps the D gene, on 6 matching bases. Sequenced sample: PBMCs or T cells enriched from blood (not recorded which). The receptor comes from a woman aged 50 to 60 with acute COVID-19. The CDR3 sequence is CASKLGQNTEAFF. The nucleotide sequence reads TGTGCCAGCAAGCTGGGACAGAACACTGAAGCTTTCTTT.